The rows below give T cell receptor beta chains drawn from one sample of a study of cytomegalovirus exposure and HLA in healthy donors. Generated by immunoSEQ multiplex PCR, the TCRdb table keeps only in-frame clones and is missing some. The profile shows 65,000 to 70,000 clones, about 90% of them singletons. The source material was PBMCs. These receptors were collected from a man younger than 35 in good health and CMV-seronegative. Both conserved end residues are part of each CDR3. D genes are given only for firm matches. Clone size is stated in some rows and not others, as once, few, many or a class when expanded.

>NA|TRBV29-1|TRBJ2-1|NA
TGCAGCGTATTCGGGCAAGGGGCCTACAATGAGCAGTTCTTC
CSVFGQGAYNEQFF
>NA|TRBV7-8|TRBJ2-2|TRBD2
TGTGCCAGCAGCTGGGGGGTACGGGAGGGCCTAACCGGGGAGCTGTTTTTT
CASSWGVREGLTGELFF
>NA|TRBV28|TRBJ2-1|TRBD2
TGTGCCAGCAGTTCTAGCGGGGCCTACAATGAGCAGTTCTTC
CASSSSGAYNEQFF
>NA|TRBV5-1|TRBJ2-5|TRBD2
TGCGCCAGCAGCCCGGCAACTAGCGGGAGATTTGGGACCCAGTACTTC
CASSPATSGRFGTQYF
>once|TRBV4-3|TRBJ2-7|TRBD1
TGCGCCAGCAGCCAATACACCGGGACAGGGAACTCCTACGAGCAGTACTTC
CASSQYTGTGNSYEQYF
>NA|TRBV6-5|TRBJ2-1|NA
TGTGCCAGCAGCTCAATGGACAGTTCCTACAATGAGCAGTTCTTC
CASSSMDSSYNEQFF
>NA|TRBV30|TRBJ2-5|NA
TGTGCCTGGAGTGTGGAGGGGTGGGGGACCCAGTACTTC
CAWSVEGWGTQYF
>NA|TRBV7-2|TRBJ1-2|TRBD1
TGTGCCAGCAGCTTAGAATATGACAGGGTTGAAGGCTACACCTTC
CASSLEYDRVEGYTF
>few|TRBV5-8|TRBJ2-7|NA
TGTGCCAGCAGCACCGGGTTCTACGAGCAGTACTTC
CASSTGFYEQYF
>NA|TRBV7-2|TRBJ2-7|NA
TGTGCCAGCAGCACCTCCCGGTCGGCGGTGCAGTACTTC
CASSTSRSAVQYF
>NA|TRBV27|TRBJ1-2|NA
TGTGCCAGCAGTTTAGGGGGGGGGCGAAGGGGAAACTATGGCTACACCTTC
CASSLGGGRRGNYGYTF
>NA|TRBV6-1|TRBJ1-5|TRBD1
TGTGCCAGCAGTGAAGACAGGGGTAATCAGCCCCAGCATTTT
CASSEDRGNQPQHF
>NA|TRBV5-1|TRBJ2-1|NA
TGCGCCAGCAGCCTAGTTCTAGCACCCAACTCCTACAATGAGCAGTTCTTC
CASSLVLAPNSYNEQFF
>NA|TRBV19|TRBJ2-1|NA
TGTGCCAGTAGTATCCAGGGCCCGTCCTACAATGAGCAGTTCTTC
CASSIQGPSYNEQFF
>NA|TRBV5-1|TRBJ1-1|TRBD1
TGCGCCAGCAGCACGGAAGGACAGGGGGAGGCAGCTTTCTTT
CASSTEGQGEAAFF
>NA|TRBV28|TRBJ2-7|NA
TGTGCCAGCTTCGCATCGGGCAGGGGCGCCTACGAGCAGTACTTC
CASFASGRGAYEQYF
>NA|TRBV27|TRBJ2-7|NA
TGTGCCAGCAGTTTACAGGGGAACGAGCAGTACTTC
CASSLQGNEQYF
>NA|TRBV9|TRBJ2-7|TRBD2
TGTGCCAGCAGCGTAGGAGAAAGCGGGAGTGGGTACGAGCAGTACTTC
CASSVGESGSGYEQYF
>NA|TRBV11-2|TRBJ2-7|NA
TGTGCCAGCAGCTTAACGGAACAGGCGACCTATACTTACGAGCAGTACTTC
CASSLTEQATYTYEQYF
>NA|TRBV25-1|TRBJ2-7|TRBD1
TGTGCCAGCAGTTTTGGCAGGGGGTACGAGCAGTACTTC
CASSFGRGYEQYF
>NA|TRBV15|TRBJ2-1|TRBD2
TGTGCCACCAGCAGAGGACCGGGAGTTGGAGCGGGGGGTTTTAGGAATGAGCAGTTCTTC
CATSRGPGVGAGGFRNEQFF
>NA|TRBV7-2|TRBJ2-6|NA
TGTGCCAGCAGCTTAGTTCTCTCTGGGGCCAACGTCCTGACTTTC
CASSLVLSGANVLTF
>NA|TRBV4-2|TRBJ1-5|TRBD1
TGTGCCAGCAGCCAAGATACAGGGGCGGGCCAGCCCCAGCATTTT
CASSQDTGAGQPQHF
>NA|TRBV2|TRBJ2-5|NA
TGTGCCAGCTTCGAGGGAGCGGCCCAGTACTTC
CASFEGAAQYF
>few|TRBV28|TRBJ2-2|NA
TGTGCCAGCGCGCTATTTGACACCGGGGAGCTGTTTTTT
CASALFDTGELFF